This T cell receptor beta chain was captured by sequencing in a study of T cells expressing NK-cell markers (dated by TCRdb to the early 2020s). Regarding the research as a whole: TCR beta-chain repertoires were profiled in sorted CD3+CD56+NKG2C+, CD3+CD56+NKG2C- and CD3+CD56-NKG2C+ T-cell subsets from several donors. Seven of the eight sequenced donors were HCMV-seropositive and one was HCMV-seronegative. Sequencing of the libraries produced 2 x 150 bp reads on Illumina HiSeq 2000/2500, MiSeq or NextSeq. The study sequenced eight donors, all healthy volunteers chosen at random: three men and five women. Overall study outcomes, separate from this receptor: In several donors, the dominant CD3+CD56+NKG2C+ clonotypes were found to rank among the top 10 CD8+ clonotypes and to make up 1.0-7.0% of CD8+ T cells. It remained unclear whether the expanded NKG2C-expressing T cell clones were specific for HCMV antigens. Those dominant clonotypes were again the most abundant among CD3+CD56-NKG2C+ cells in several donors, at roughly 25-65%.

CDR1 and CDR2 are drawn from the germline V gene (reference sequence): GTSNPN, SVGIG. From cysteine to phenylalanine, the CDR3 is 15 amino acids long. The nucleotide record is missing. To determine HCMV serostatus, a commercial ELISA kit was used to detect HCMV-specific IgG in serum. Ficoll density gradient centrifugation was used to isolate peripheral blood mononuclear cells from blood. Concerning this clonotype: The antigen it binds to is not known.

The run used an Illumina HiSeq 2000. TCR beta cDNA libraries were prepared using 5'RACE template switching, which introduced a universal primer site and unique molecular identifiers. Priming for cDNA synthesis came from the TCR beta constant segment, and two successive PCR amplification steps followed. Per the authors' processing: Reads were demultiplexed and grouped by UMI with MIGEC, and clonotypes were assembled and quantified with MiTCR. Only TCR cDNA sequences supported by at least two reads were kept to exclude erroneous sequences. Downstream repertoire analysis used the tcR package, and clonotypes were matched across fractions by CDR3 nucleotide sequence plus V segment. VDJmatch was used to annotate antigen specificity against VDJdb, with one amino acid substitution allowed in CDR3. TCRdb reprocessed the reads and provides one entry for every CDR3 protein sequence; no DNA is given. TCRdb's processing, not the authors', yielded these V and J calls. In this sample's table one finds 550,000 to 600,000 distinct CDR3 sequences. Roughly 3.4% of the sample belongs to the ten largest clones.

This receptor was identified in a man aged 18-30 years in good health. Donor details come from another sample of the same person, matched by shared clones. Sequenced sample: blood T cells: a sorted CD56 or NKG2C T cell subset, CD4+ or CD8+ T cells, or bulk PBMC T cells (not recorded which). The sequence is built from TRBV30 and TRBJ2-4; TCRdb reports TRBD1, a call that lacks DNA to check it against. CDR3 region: CAWSVPGAKKNIQYF. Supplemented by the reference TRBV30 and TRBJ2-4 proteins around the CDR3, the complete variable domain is SQTIHQWPATLVQPVGSPLSLECTVEGTSNPNLYWYRQAAGRGLQLLFYSVGIGQISSEVPQNLSASRPQDRQFILSSKKLLLSDSGFYLCAWSVPGAKKNIQYFGAGTRLSVL.